This T cell receptor beta chain was retrieved from a study of blood T cell repertoires in COVID-19. The germline V and J ends were trimmed by 0 bases and 5 bases, with 8 bases remaining between them. Germline assignment: CDR1 SGDLS and CDR2 YYNGEE. The CDR3 totals 14 residues. The authors' processing: Amplification from reference gene primers served as the basis for estimated nucleated cell counts. The table came from immunoSEQ multiplex PCR; TCRdb's copy has only in-frame clones and leaves some out. Clone size and the V and J calls come from that table; the DNA yielded D and trimming. In the table there are 500,000 to 600,000 clones, about 88% of which are singletons.

This receptor was taken from a woman between 45 and 60 years old with COVID-19, enrolled during active disease. Sequenced input: peripheral blood. The chain employs TRBV9 and TRBJ2-2; D not certain. The CDR3: CASSVDSRTGELFF. CDR3 DNA sequence: TGTGCCAGCAGCGTAGACAGTAGAACCGGGGAGCTGTTTTTT. Using reference TRBV9 and TRBJ2-2 for the parts outside the CDR3, the full variable domain is DSGVTQTPKHLITATGQRVTLRCSPRSGDLSVYWYQQSLDQGLQFLIQYYNGEERAKGNILERFSAQQFPDLHSELNLSSLELGDSALYFCASSVDSRTGELFFGEGSRLTVL.